The 5 T cell receptor beta chains below come from one sample, sequenced in a study of blood T cell repertoires in COVID-19. Generated by immunoSEQ multiplex PCR, the TCRdb table keeps only in-frame clones and is missing some. The sample has under 130,000 clones; roughly nine tenths are singletons. Sequences were obtained from peripheral blood. The source is a woman aged 55-70 years with acute or convalescent COVID-19.

This clone is a singleton in its sample. The chain combines TRBV14 with TRBJ2-7; 12 nucleotides agree with TRBD2. Germline CDR1 reads SGHDN; CDR2 reads FVKESK. The CDR3 covers 16 residues. V shed 2 bases, J shed 4 bases, and the junction held 6 bases outside the gene matches. DNA of the CDR3: TGTGCCAGCAGCCAACGCGGACTAGCGGGAACGTACGAGCAGTACTTC. Its translation is CASSQRGLAGTYEQYF.

The rearrangement links TRBV29-1 to TRBJ2-5; 7 positions match TRBD1. CDR3 length: 13 residues. V trimming: 7 bases; J trimming: 1 base; junction bases outside the gene matches: 6. From germline, CDR1 is SQVTM and CDR2 ANQGSEA. CDR3 amino acids: CSGRDSIQETQYF. The CDR3 bases are TGCAGCGGAAGGGACAGCATCCAAGAGACCCAGTACTTC.

The chain has TRBV30 and TRBJ1-2; D unclear. In germline, CDR1 is GTSNPN, CDR2 SVGIG (reference sequence). Trimming pared 3 bases from V and 4 bases from J, leaving 3 bases between. This CDR3 is built from 10 residues. The CDR3, as DNA: TGTGCCTGGAGGAGCTATGGCTACACCTTC. It is translated as CAWRSYGYTF. Filled out from reference TRBV30 and TRBJ1-2, the complete variable domain reads SQTIHQWPATLVQPVGSPLSLECTVEGTSNPNLYWYRQAAGRGLQLLFYSVGIGQISSEVPQNLSASRPQDRQFILSSKKLLLSDSGFYLCAWRSYGYTFGSGTRLTVV.

The rearrangement links TRBV27 to TRBJ2-7; 13 bases are shared with TRBD2. CDR1 and CDR2 from the germline V gene are MNHEY and SMNVEV (reference sequence). J was trimmed by 3 bases and V by 4 bases; bases with no gene match: 9. The CDR3 has 17 amino acids. CDR3 loop: CASSSRGGTSGIYEQYF. DNA of the CDR3: TGTGCCAGCAGTTCCAGGGGAGGGACTAGCGGGATCTACGAGCAGTACTTC.

The chain is built from TRBV19 and TRBJ1-2; 9 nucleotides agree with TRBD1. The J segment lost 4 bases and the V segment lost 5 bases, leaving 5 bases of the junction unmatched. The CDR3 length is 14 residues. Germline loops: CDR1 LNHDA, CDR2 SQIVND (reference sequence). CDR3 coding DNA: TGTGCCAGTAGTCTTCCGGGACAGGGCTATGGCTACACCTTC. It specifies CASSLPGQGYGYTF.